The 14 T cell receptor beta chains below were found in one sample sequenced in a study of T cell changes during pregnancy in multiple sclerosis. This table comes from immunoSEQ multiplex PCR, and its TCRdb copy is limited to in-frame clones, with some not included. The sample includes roughly 45,000 clones, almost 90% of them seen just once. Sequencing used peripheral blood, obtained in the first trimester of pregnancy. These receptors were collected from a female donor in good health, enrolled as a control in a pregnancy study.

This chain links TRBV5-4 with TRBJ2-5; 10 bases map to TRBD2. The CDR3 loop spans 15 amino acids. The germline gives CDR1 SGHNT, CDR2 YYREEE (reference sequence). With V trimmed by 4 bases and J by 5 bases, 8 bases remained unmatched. CDR3 sequence (DNA): TGTGCCAGCAGCATCAGCGGGGGGGCCGTGGAGACCCAGTACTTC. This codes for CASSISGGAVETQYF.

The J gene is TRBJ2-7, the V gene TRBV6-1, with D possibly being TRBD1 (6 bases). V shed 1 base and J shed 0 bases, with 10 bases lying between them. The CDR3 extends over 15 amino acids. Germline CDR1 MNHNS, CDR2 SASEGT. In DNA, the CDR3 is TGTGCCAGCAGTGAAGACACAGGGCACTCCTACGAGCAGTACTTC. Translation gives CASSEDTGHSYEQYF.

The chain is built from TRBV6-5 and TRBJ1-1; TRBD1 might be the D (5 bases). V shed 2 bases and J shed 7 bases, with 14 bases lying between them. The CDR3 sequence is 14 residues long. The germline CDR1 and CDR2 sequences are MNHEY and SVGAGI. The CDR3 is CASSYGAAGYEAFF. The CDR3 DNA is TGTGCCAGCAGTTACGGGGCAGCTGGATATGAAGCTTTCTTT.

The J gene is TRBJ1-4, the V gene TRBV6-1, with 7 bases that match TRBD1. Trimming took 4 bases from V and 8 from J; bases not matched to a gene: 10. This CDR3 has 15 amino acids. CDR1 is MNHNS and CDR2 is SASEGT in the germline V gene. In DNA, the CDR3 is TGTGCCAGCAGTGGATATACAGGGGTATCGGAAAAACTGTTTTTT. This gives the protein CASSGYTGVSEKLFF.

In its sample, this clone was seen a few times. The CDR3 sequence is CAWSVQPNTEAFF. DNA of the CDR3: TGTGCCTGGAGTGTACAACCGAACACTGAAGCTTTCTTT. This chain connects TRBV30 to TRBJ1-1; D is unresolved. The CDR3 extends over 13 amino acids. Trimming took off 0 bases at V and 1 base at J, with 6 bases between the two ends. Germline CDR1 reads GTSNPN; CDR2 reads SVGIG (reference sequence).

The chain has TRBV18 and TRBJ2-7; TRBD2 aligns across 11 bases. The V and J ends lost 4 bases and 2 bases, in that order; junction bases with no gene match: 4. Germline V gives CDR1 KGHSH, CDR2 LQKENI. The CDR3 has 15 amino acids. The CDR3 here is CASSLGLAGTYEQYF. DNA of the CDR3: TGTGCCAGCTCACTCGGACTAGCGGGTACCTACGAGCAGTACTTC.

J is TRBJ2-2 and V is TRBV19; TRBD1 matches 8 bases. V lost 5 bases, J lost 5 bases, and 1 base stayed unmatched. Per the germline V gene, CDR1 is LNHDA and CDR2 is SQIVND (reference sequence). The CDR3 loop spans 13 amino acids. Here the CDR3 reads CASSYRGTGELFF. The CDR3 DNA follows: TGTGCCAGTAGTTACAGGGGGACCGGGGAGCTGTTTTTT.

The chain recombines TRBV5-1 with TRBJ2-7, with D uncertain. Trimming took off 6 bases at V and 10 bases at J, with 5 bases between the two ends. CDR3 length equals 8 residues. Per the germline V gene, CDR1 is SGHRS and CDR2 is YFSETQ. CDR3 bases: TGCGCCAGCACATCCCAGTACTTC. Protein product: CASTSQYF.

V gene TRBV19 combines with J gene TRBJ2-7; TRBD1 matches 7 bases. Germline CDR1 is LNHDA and CDR2 is SQIVND (reference sequence). This CDR3 is built from 14 residues. The V and J ends lost 10 bases and 2 bases, in that order; junction bases with no gene match: 11. The CDR3 DNA reads TGTGCCACTAGAGAACAGGGGACGACCTACGAGCAGTACTTC. Encoded protein: CATREQGTTYEQYF. Looking up the rest from reference TRBV19 and TRBJ2-7 gives the full variable domain: DGGITQSPKYLFRKEGQNVTLSCEQNLNHDAMYWYRQDPGQGLRLIYYSQIVNDFQKGDIAEGYSVSREKKESFPLTVTSAQKNPTAFYLCATREQGTTYEQYFGPGTRLTVT.

The chain carries TRBV19 and TRBJ1-1; 9 nucleotides agree with TRBD1. V lost 5 bases, J lost 6 bases, and 10 bases stayed unmatched. The germline gives CDR1 LNHDA, CDR2 SQIVND (reference sequence). The CDR3 spans 15 residues. The CDR3 region is CASSLPGQGRAEAFF. The CDR3 coding sequence is TGTGCCAGTAGTTTGCCGGGACAGGGACGTGCTGAAGCTTTCTTT.

The J gene is TRBJ2-2, the V gene TRBV27, with 11 positions matching TRBD2. V lost 5 bases, J lost 4 bases, and 9 bases stayed unmatched. In germline, CDR1 is MNHEY, CDR2 SMNVEV (reference sequence). The length of the CDR3 is 17 residues. CDR3 in amino acids: CASSQILAGAFTGELFF. The DNA of the CDR3 is TGTGCCAGCAGTCAGATACTAGCGGGGGCTTTCACCGGGGAGCTGTTTTTT.

This chain links TRBV6-5 with TRBJ1-5; the match to TRBD1 covers 7 bases. The J segment lost 6 bases and the V segment lost 5 bases, leaving 7 bases of the junction unmatched. CDR1 is MNHEY, CDR2 SVGAGI, per germline. The CDR3 has 14 residues. The CDR3: CASSPDRALQPQHF. The CDR3 coding sequence is TGTGCCAGCAGTCCCGACAGGGCCCTTCAGCCCCAGCATTTT.

The V gene is TRBV7-2, the J gene TRBJ2-7; tentative D call: TRBD1 (6 bases). With 2 bases removed from V and 3 bases from J, the gap between germline ends came to 17 bases. This CDR3 spans 16 amino acids. The germline V gene encodes CDR1 SGHTA and CDR2 FQGNSA. Written as DNA, the CDR3 is TGTGCCAGCAGCTTATTTCCGAAGAGAGGGGGCTACGAGCAGTACTTC. Its translation: CASSLFPKRGGYEQYF.

This chain connects TRBV28 to TRBJ2-3, with TRBD2 matching over 7 bases. Germline V gene sequence: CDR1 MDHEN, CDR2 SYDVKM. The CDR3 has 15 residues. The J segment lost 2 bases and the V segment lost 5 bases, leaving 7 bases of the junction unmatched. DNA for the CDR3: TGTGCCAGCAGTGGAAGCGGGACCTACACAGATACGCAGTATTTT. Its protein product is CASSGSGTYTDTQYF. The variable domain in full, with the rest retrieved from reference TRBV28 and TRBJ2-3, is DVKVTQSSRYLVKRTGEKVFLECVQDMDHENMFWYRQDPGLGLRLIYFSYDVKMKEKGDIPEGYSVSREKKERFSLILESASTNQTSMYLCASSGSGTYTDTQYFGPGTRLTVL.